This TCR beta chain was documented in a study of OX40 agonist ivuxolimab in advanced cancers. Study information: The group had a mean age of 60 years, ranged from roughly 23 to 85, and was around 82% male. Partial responses were recorded for three patients, including one with hepatocellular carcinoma and two with cutaneous melanoma.

Only in-frame clones appear in the TCRdb table, and some are missing; sequencing was by immunoSEQ multiplex PCR. The profile shows roughly 52,000 clones, approximately 84% of them singletons. V lost 3 bases to trimming and J lost 3 bases, with 11 bases between them. This CDR3 comprises 14 residues. Germline V lookup: CDR1 LNHDA, CDR2 SQIVND (reference sequence). The sequence came from an adult with an advanced solid tumor such as melanoma, head and neck, liver or kidney cancer. The chain combines TRBV19 with TRBJ1-2; the D is unclear. The sequences come from CD4+ or CD8+ T cells sorted from blood, collected in a trial of the OX40 agonist ivuxolimab. The CDR3 sequence: CASSMWGEDYGYTF. The DNA of the CDR3 is TGTGCCAGTAGTATGTGGGGTGAGGACTATGGCTACACCTTC. Combining the CDR3 with reference TRBV19 and TRBJ1-2 gives the whole variable domain DGGITQSPKYLFRKEGQNVTLSCEQNLNHDAMYWYRQDPGQGLRLIYYSQIVNDFQKGDIAEGYSVSREKKESFPLTVTSAQKNPTAFYLCASSMWGEDYGYTFGSGTRLTVV.